The subject of this entry is one T cell receptor beta chain. Its matching antigen is unknown. The V end lost 1 base, the J end lost 2 bases, and 12 bases lay between the germline ends. The CDR3 is made up of 15 amino acids. CDR1 and CDR2 (germline): GTSNPN, SVGIG (reference sequence). General study points: Tumor memory CD4+ T cell TCR gene usage clustered with blood and lymph node memory CD4+ cells and lymph node naive CD4+ cells. The larger-cohort validation was restricted to a single TCR beta V-J rearrangement rather than whole repertoires.

Semi-nested PCR with Nested Universal Primer A followed constant-region reverse priming of full-length variable regions. Each CDR3 protein is one row after TCRdb ran MiXCR on the 5' RACE reads. The sample lists 50,000 to 75,000 distinct CDR3 sequences, 22% occurring once. CD4+CD45RO+CD25- cells were isolated as memory CD4+ T cells. V usage is TRBV30 and J usage is TRBJ1-3, with a tentative D call TRBD1 (6 bases). The receptor comes from a female donor with breast cancer. Sample: memory CD4+ T cells sorted from a lymph node. The subset denotes: memory CD4+ T cells, CD4+CD45RO+CD25-. The CDR3 DNA reads TGTGCCTGGAGTGGAGGGGGTGTGCCTGGAAACACCATATATTTT. This encodes CAWSGGGVPGNTIYF.